The T cell receptor beta chain described here comes from a study of blood T cells in healthy people across ages. The use of a sample-barcoded 5' primer and a J-beta primer mix characterized a second PCR of roughly 7 to 11 cycles. TCRdb used MiXCR to reprocess the 5' RACE reads, holding one entry per CDR3 protein. The sample yields 750,000 to 850,000 distinct CDR3 sequences, about 25% seen once. The CDR3 has 17 amino acids. Germline V gene sequence: CDR1 SNHLY, CDR2 FYNNEI. The ends were cut back, 6 bases at V and 2 bases at J, with 20 bases in the middle. The same specimen was also included in a second study, on T cells of mothers and their children. As reported in that work: Random nucleotides (2-4) and sample barcodes were added by the M1S primer used in the second PCR. Normalized overlap was always slightly, never significantly, higher in related than unrelated mother-child pairs.

This TCR was recovered from a boy younger than 18 in good health. Material for sequencing was blood. This chain links TRBV2 with TRBJ1-3, with D unresolved. Written as DNA, the CDR3 is TGTGCCAGCAGCAAAAACGGCCCTCGCGGGACTGGAAACACCATATATTTT. It codes for CASSKNGPRGTGNTIYF.